This T cell receptor (beta chain) was retrieved from a study of metastatic and nonmetastatic thyroid tumors. On the study more broadly: Repertoire comparisons spanned blood and tumor or nodule tissue from malignant and benign thyroid patients. General study results and limits: Within blood and tumor, benign nodules reportedly had significantly lower TCR beta diversity than malignant thyroid tumors did.

In the original workflow: The study's classifier, a distant-metastasis tool for papillary thyroid cancer, was built using CDR3 differences across clinicopathological groups. TCRdb re-called clones from the PCR reads using MiXCR. It is TCRdb's table, rather than the study itself, that gives the V and J calls and clone size. The sample shows tens of thousands of clones, 9.5% to 15% of them seen only once. This CDR3 is 15 amino acids long. After removal of 4 bases from V and 6 bases from J, the junction contained 9 bases not matched to a gene. Germline V gene lookup returns CDR1 LNHDA and CDR2 SQIVND (reference sequence). No patient received treatment before thyroid surgery. In this sample, this clone turned up many times. Its antigen is still unknown.

This receptor was identified in a female donor with papillary thyroid cancer or a benign thyroid nodule (not recorded which). Some clones in this sample may be carry-over from other donors' samples. This chain joins TRBV19 and TRBJ1-1, with 9 bases aligning to TRBD1. Source material: tumor tissue. Here the CDR3 reads CASSTYSGQGAEAFF. The CDR3 coding sequence is TGTGCCAGTAGTACCTATTCGGGACAGGGCGCTGAAGCTTTCTTT. Looking up the rest from reference TRBV19 and TRBJ1-1 gives the full variable domain: DGGITQSPKYLFRKEGQNVTLSCEQNLNHDAMYWYRQDPGQGLRLIYYSQIVNDFQKGDIAEGYSVSREKKESFPLTVTSAQKNPTAFYLCASSTYSGQGAEAFFGQGTRLTVV.